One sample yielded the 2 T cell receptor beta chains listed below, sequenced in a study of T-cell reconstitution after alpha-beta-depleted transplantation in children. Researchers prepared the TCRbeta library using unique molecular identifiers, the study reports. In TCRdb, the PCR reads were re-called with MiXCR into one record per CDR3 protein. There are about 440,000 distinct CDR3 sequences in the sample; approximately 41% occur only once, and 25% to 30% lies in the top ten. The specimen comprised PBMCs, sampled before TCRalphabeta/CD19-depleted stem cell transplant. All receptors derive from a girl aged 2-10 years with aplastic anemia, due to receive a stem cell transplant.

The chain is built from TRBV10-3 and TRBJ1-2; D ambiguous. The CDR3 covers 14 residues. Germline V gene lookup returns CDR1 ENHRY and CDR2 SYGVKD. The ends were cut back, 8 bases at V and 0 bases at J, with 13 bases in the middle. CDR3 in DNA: TGTGCCATCCGGGCGAAGGAGTCTAACTATGGCTACACCTTC. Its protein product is CAIRAKESNYGYTF.

The CDR3 sequence: CASTAGTVSGANVLTF. The DNA of the CDR3 is TGTGCCAGCACAGCCGGGACAGTCTCTGGGGCCAACGTCCTGACTTTC. The genes are TRBV27 and TRBJ2-6, with 7 nucleotides matching TRBD1. The CDR3 is 16 amino acids. From germline, CDR1 is MNHEY and CDR2 SMNVEV (reference sequence). J was trimmed by 0 bases and V by 7 bases; bases with no gene match: 6.